This is a list of T cell receptor beta chains from one sample in a study of blood T cell repertoires in COVID-19. Profiling relied on immunoSEQ multiplex PCR, and the TCRdb table lists in-frame clones only, not all of them. The sample lists approximately 280,000 clones, around nine tenths occurring once. The sequenced sample consisted of peripheral blood. Receptors originate from a woman aged 25 to 45 with COVID-19, enrolled during active disease. CDR3s leave out the opening cysteine and the closing phenylalanine or tryptophan.

CDR3 protein: ASSLDWKDTQY
V gene: TRBV11-2
J gene: TRBJ2-3

CDR3 protein: ASSLVARKKLF
V gene: TRBV5-5
J gene: TRBJ1-4

CDR3 protein: ASSVAGDTGELF
V gene: TRBV6-4
J gene: TRBJ2-2

CDR3 protein: ASSSSGTQNQPQH
V gene: TRBV7-2
J gene: TRBJ1-5

CDR3 protein: ASSGTGGLAF
V gene: TRBV2
J gene: TRBJ1-1

CDR3 protein: ASSRWDRARDGYT
V gene: TRBV28
J gene: TRBJ1-2

CDR3 protein: ATRLTVNTEAF
V gene: TRBV19
J gene: TRBJ1-1

CDR3 protein: ASTRDYSNQPQH
V gene: TRBV2
J gene: TRBJ1-5

CDR3 protein: ASSFVTSGTYEQY
V gene: TRBV7-3
J gene: TRBJ2-7

CDR3 protein: SVVGGRSTEAF
V gene: TRBV29-1
J gene: TRBJ1-1

CDR3 protein: ASSLLADYNEQF
V gene: TRBV7-8
J gene: TRBJ2-1

CDR3 protein: ASSTYRGQNEQF
V gene: TRBV27
J gene: TRBJ2-1

CDR3 protein: ASSLVRGRGNEQF
V gene: TRBV7-8
J gene: TRBJ2-1

CDR3 protein: ASSLQSSSNTEAF
V gene: TRBV5-1
J gene: TRBJ1-1

CDR3 protein: ASIHRQSGNTIY
V gene: TRBV6-5
J gene: TRBJ1-3

CDR3 protein: ASSLGEGGATTEAF
V gene: TRBV11-2
J gene: TRBJ1-1

CDR3 protein: AIRLGLGAGNTIY
V gene: TRBV10-3
J gene: TRBJ1-3

CDR3 protein: ASSIRSSPGVFEQY
V gene: TRBV19
J gene: TRBJ2-7

CDR3 protein: AISAFRGRMWEQF
V gene: TRBV10-3
J gene: TRBJ2-1

CDR3 protein: ASSSGGRYEQQY
V gene: TRBV28
J gene: TRBJ2-7

CDR3 protein: ASSYGGGTYGYT
V gene: TRBV6-5
J gene: TRBJ1-2

CDR3 protein: ASSRLNLAGAGTGELF
V gene: TRBV6-2/TRBV6-3
J gene: TRBJ2-2

CDR3 protein: AIRETGIYEQY
V gene: TRBV10-3
J gene: TRBJ2-7

CDR3 protein: AWSEGLAGEGDTQY
V gene: TRBV30
J gene: TRBJ2-3

CDR3 protein: ARTLGAGEQY
V gene: TRBV6-7
J gene: TRBJ2-7

CDR3 protein: ASSYSHSPGIQY
V gene: TRBV6-7
J gene: TRBJ2-4

CDR3 protein: ATSRPGANIQY
V gene: TRBV24-1
J gene: TRBJ2-4

CDR3 protein: ASRQKVEAGELF
V gene: TRBV23-1
J gene: TRBJ2-2

CDR3 protein: ASSSGTVGEQF
V gene: TRBV7-9
J gene: TRBJ2-1

CDR3 protein: ASSGTRQGGQPQH
V gene: TRBV2
J gene: TRBJ1-5

CDR3 protein: ASSWDRDSYEQY
V gene: TRBV27
J gene: TRBJ2-7

CDR3 protein: ASKGSGSTTGELF
V gene: TRBV6-6
J gene: TRBJ2-2

CDR3 protein: ASSLSTGGRQPQH
V gene: TRBV28
J gene: TRBJ1-5

CDR3 protein: ASSLRQGKNQPQH
V gene: TRBV7-6
J gene: TRBJ1-5

CDR3 protein: ASSLVGGGDEQY
V gene: TRBV5-4
J gene: TRBJ2-7

CDR3 protein: ASSVRETGELF
V gene: TRBV19
J gene: TRBJ2-2

CDR3 protein: ASSVGLAGGPTDTQY
V gene: TRBV9
J gene: TRBJ2-3

CDR3 protein: SAVQGRLGTEAF
V gene: TRBV29-1
J gene: TRBJ1-1

CDR3 protein: AWSWRNEQY
V gene: TRBV30
J gene: TRBJ2-7

CDR3 protein: ASSYSGSSGNTIY
V gene: TRBV6-5
J gene: TRBJ1-3

CDR3 protein: ASSEARAQLAKNIQY
V gene: TRBV6-1
J gene: TRBJ2-4

CDR3 protein: ASSLVGTPNTGELF
V gene: TRBV7-8
J gene: TRBJ2-2

CDR3 protein: ASSRGVRNSPLH
V gene: TRBV9
J gene: TRBJ1-6

CDR3 protein: AWNTGAFKSNQPQH
V gene: TRBV30
J gene: TRBJ1-5

CDR3 protein: ASSVGSSRSYEQY
V gene: TRBV9
J gene: TRBJ2-7

CDR3 protein: ASSLGGQGVFVEAF
V gene: TRBV6-5
J gene: TRBJ1-1

CDR3 protein: ASSRGISYEQY
V gene: TRBV27
J gene: TRBJ2-7

CDR3 protein: ASSFGSSYEQY
V gene: TRBV5-4
J gene: TRBJ2-7